A single sample is the source of the 4 T cell receptor beta chains below, sequenced in a study of blood T cell repertoires in COVID-19. Repertoires were generated with immunoSEQ multiplex PCR, while TCRdb's copy carries only in-frame clones and drops some. The sample shows 250,000 to 400,000 clones, around 88% of them seen only once. Sequenced sample: peripheral blood. Receptor source: a woman in her 30s with COVID-19, enrolled during active disease.

The chain links TRBV18 to TRBJ1-5; a possible D gene is TRBD1 (5 bases). V lost 5 bases to trimming and J lost 6 bases, with 8 bases between them. Germline-derived CDR1 and CDR2 are KGHSH and LQKENI. The CDR3 has 12 amino acids. CDR3 protein: CASSSGVQPQHF. CDR3 bases: TGTGCCAGCTCATCGGGGGTTCAGCCCCAGCATTTT.

This chain joins TRBV5-1 and TRBJ1-3, with D possibly being TRBD1 (5 bases). CDR1 and CDR2 from the germline V gene are SGHRS and YFSETQ. The CDR3 extends over 16 amino acids. V was trimmed by 2 bases and J by 0 bases, leaving 12 bases between them. The CDR3 bases are TGCGCCAGCAGCTTTGGGCAGGGTTCCTCTGGAAACACCATATATTTT. Translating gives CASSFGQGSSGNTIYF. Complete variable domain (other parts from reference TRBV5-1 and TRBJ1-3): KAGVTQTPRYLIKTRGQQVTLSCSPISGHRSVSWYQQTPGQGLQFLFEYFSETQRNKGNFPGRFSGRQFSNSRSEMNVSTLELGDSALYLCASSFGQGSSGNTIYFGEGSWLTVV.

V is TRBV7-2 and J is TRBJ2-1; 7 bases are shared with TRBD1. There are 16 residues in the CDR3. Per germline, CDR1 SGHTA and CDR2 FQGNSA. Unmatched junction bases numbered 10, after V lost 2 bases and J lost 6 bases. CDR3 amino acids: CASSLMTRDRTNEQFF. The DNA for the CDR3 is TGTGCCAGCAGCTTAATGACCCGGGACAGAACCAATGAGCAGTTCTTC.

The gene calls are TRBV7-2 and TRBJ1-2; weak D call: TRBD1 (5 bases). The germline gives CDR1 SGHTA, CDR2 FQGNSA. The CDR3 consists of 16 residues. With 2 bases removed from V and 7 bases from J, the gap between germline ends came to 20 bases. The CDR3 DNA sequence: TGTGCCAGCAGCTTACCCCGGGACTTTGGGCCCGGTGGCTACACCTTC. This encodes CASSLPRDFGPGGYTF.